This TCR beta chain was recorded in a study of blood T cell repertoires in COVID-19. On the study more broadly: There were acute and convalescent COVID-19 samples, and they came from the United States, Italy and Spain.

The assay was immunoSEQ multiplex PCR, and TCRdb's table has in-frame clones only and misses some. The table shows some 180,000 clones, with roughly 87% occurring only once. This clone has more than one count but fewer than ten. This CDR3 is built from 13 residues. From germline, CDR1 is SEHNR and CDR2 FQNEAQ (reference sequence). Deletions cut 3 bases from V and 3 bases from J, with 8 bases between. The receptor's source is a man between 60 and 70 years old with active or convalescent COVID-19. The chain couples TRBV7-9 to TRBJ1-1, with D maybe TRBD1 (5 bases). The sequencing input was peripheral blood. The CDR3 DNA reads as TGTGCCAGCAGCTTGCAGGGTTACACTGAAGCTTTCTTT. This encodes CASSLQGYTEAFF.